Given below is one TCR beta chain in context. This clone appeared once. Its antigen target is currently unknown. The sample holds no much larger clone one base away, and base qualities are not on file. The entry originates in a study of blood T cell repertoires in COVID-19 (dated by TCRdb to about 2020). Study-level background: Samples from collaborators originated in the United States, Italy and Spain and spanned both the acute and convalescent phases of COVID-19. Samples came from the ongoing ImmuneRACE study (first 160 participants) plus 1,254 subjects from 6 global collaborators. The sample metadata nearly always contained a de-identified subject ID, COVID-19 status, age in years and sex. The material from the prospective study consisted of cDNA or gDNA derived from T cells, B-cell-depleted T cells, or PBMCs. The repertoires were released in a freely available public database meant as a resource for research on the immune response to SARS-CoV-2. Deeply sampled blood TCRbeta repertoires from subjects exposed to, actively infected with, or recovered from COVID-19 were included in the dataset. Where available, HLA class I and class II types were obtained from metadata supplied by the sample provider rather than from assay-based typing.

V drops 5 bases and J drops 3 bases, leaving 13 bases in between. Looking up the germline V gene yields CDR1 SGHDT and CDR2 YYEEEE. The CDR3 numbers 14 residues from cysteine through phenylalanine. Left in the record is the CDR3 DNA by itself, 42 bases read in frame from the first base. The paper's findings and limits, for the study overall: Clinical and demographic metadata were provided uncurated, with the amount varying by source and participant.

In the prospective study, participants were roughly 18 to 100 years old, resided in fewer than 25 geographic areas of the United States, and were enrolled through a virtual design. In the prospective study, participants were assigned to cohorts based on the clinical history participants reported in a screening survey and a study questionnaire. Recovered participants in ImmuneRACE Cohort 3 were defined by two consecutive negative NP/OP PCR tests, clearance by a healthcare professional, or resolution of symptoms. Each participant in the prospective study had whole blood, serum and a nasopharyngeal or oropharyngeal swab collected by mobile phlebotomists. Over a 2-month period, participants in the prospective study had the option of providing additional blood draws and questionnaires. Prospective study blood samples were shipped either frozen or at room temperature before DNA extraction. TCRbeta CDR3 regions were amplified from genomic DNA by means of the immunoSEQ Assay, a bias-controlled multiplex PCR. The authors' analysis ran thus. The number of nucleated cells in each sample was estimated from the amplification of reference gene primers within the assay. Sequence reads were collapsed and filtered to measure the absolute abundance of every unique TCRbeta CDR3 rearrangement. For each sample, productive Simpson clonality was calculated as the square root of Simpson's diversity index across productive rearrangements. TCRdb's version of the immuneACCESS table is confined to in-frame rearrangements and falls short of the full clone set. An unresolved V gene accounts for under half of the shortfall where checked; the remainder is of unknown origin. V and J calls and clone size are given by that table; D and trimming were obtained from the DNA. The table for this sample lists roughly 380,000 clones; about 90% of them were counted only once. 1% to 1.5% of the sample is taken by the ten largest.

The sequenced sample consisted of PBMCs or T cells enriched from blood (not recorded which). The rearrangement combines TRBV5-6 with TRBJ2-3; TRBD2 is possibly the D segment (5 matching bases). The clonotype comes from a man in his thirties or forties who had recovered from COVID-19. The nucleotides are TGTGCCAGCAGTCCCGTCCGGGGTACAGATACGCAGTATTTT. It codes for CASSPVRGTDTQYF. The full variable domain, with segments outside the CDR3 supplied by the reference TRBV5-6 and TRBJ2-3 proteins, appears as DAGVTQSPTHLIKTRGQQVTLRCSPKSGHDTVSWYQQALGQGPQFIFQYYEEEERQRGNFPDRFSGHQFPNYSSELNVNALLLGDSALYLCASSPVRGTDTQYFGPGTRLTVL.